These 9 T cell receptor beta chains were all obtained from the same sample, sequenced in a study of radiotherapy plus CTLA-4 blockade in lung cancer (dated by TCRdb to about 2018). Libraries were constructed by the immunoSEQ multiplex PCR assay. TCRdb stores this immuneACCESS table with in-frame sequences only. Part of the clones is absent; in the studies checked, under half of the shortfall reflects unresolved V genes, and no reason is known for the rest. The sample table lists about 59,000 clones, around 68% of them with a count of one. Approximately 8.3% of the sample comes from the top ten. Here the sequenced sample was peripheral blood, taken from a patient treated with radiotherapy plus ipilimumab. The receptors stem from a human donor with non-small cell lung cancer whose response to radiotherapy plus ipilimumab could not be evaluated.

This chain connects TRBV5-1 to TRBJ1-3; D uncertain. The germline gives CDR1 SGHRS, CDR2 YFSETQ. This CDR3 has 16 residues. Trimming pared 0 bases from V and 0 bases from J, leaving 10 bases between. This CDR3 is CASSLAASNSGNTIYF. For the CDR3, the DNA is TGCGCCAGCAGCTTGGCTGCAAGCAACTCTGGAAACACCATATATTTT.

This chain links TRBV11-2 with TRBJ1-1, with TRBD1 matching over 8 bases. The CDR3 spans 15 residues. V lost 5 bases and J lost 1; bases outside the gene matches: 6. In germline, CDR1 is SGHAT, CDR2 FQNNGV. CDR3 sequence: CASSLYGTGNTEAFF. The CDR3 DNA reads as TGTGCCAGCAGCCTCTACGGGACAGGGAACACTGAAGCTTTCTTT.

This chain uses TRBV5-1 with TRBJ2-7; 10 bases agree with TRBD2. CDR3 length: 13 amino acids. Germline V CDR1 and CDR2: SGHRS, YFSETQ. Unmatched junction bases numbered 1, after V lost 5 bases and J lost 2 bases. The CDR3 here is CASRGLATYEQYF. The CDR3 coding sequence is TGCGCCAGCAGGGGACTAGCGACCTACGAGCAGTACTTC. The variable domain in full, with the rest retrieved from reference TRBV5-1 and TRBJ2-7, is KAGVTQTPRYLIKTRGQQVTLSCSPISGHRSVSWYQQTPGQGLQFLFEYFSETQRNKGNFPGRFSGRQFSNSRSEMNVSTLELGDSALYLCASRGLATYEQYFGPGTRLTVT.

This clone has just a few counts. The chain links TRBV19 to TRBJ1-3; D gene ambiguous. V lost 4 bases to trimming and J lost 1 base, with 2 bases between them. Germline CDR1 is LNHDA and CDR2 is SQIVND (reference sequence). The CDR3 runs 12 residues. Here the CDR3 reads CASSTSGNTIYF. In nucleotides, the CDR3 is TGTGCCAGTAGTACTTCTGGAAACACCATATATTTT.

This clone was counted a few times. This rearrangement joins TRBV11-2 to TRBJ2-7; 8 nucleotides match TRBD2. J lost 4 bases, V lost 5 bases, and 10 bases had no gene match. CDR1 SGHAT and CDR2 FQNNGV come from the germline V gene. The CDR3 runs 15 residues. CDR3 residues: CASSIVGGGQYEQYF. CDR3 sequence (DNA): TGTGCCAGCAGCATCGTCGGGGGGGGACAATACGAGCAGTACTTC.

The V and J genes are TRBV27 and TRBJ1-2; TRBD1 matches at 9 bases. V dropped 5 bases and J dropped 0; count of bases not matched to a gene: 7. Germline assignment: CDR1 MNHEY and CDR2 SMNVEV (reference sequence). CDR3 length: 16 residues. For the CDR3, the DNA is TGTGCCAGCAGTGCTGGACAGGGGCTGGCTAACTATGGCTACACCTTC. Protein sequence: CASSAGQGLANYGYTF.

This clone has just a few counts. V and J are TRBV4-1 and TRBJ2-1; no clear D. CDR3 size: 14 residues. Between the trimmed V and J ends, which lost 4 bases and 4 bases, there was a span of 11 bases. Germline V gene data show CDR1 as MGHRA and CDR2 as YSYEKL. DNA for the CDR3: TGCGCCAGCAGCCCACCCCTGAGGTACAATGAGCAGTTCTTC. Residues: CASSPPLRYNEQFF.

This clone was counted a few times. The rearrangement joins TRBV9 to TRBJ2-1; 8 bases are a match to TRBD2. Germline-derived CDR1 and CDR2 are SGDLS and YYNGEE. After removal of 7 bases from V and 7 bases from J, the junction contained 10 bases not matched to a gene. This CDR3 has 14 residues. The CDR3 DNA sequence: TGTGCCAGCGGGGCGGGACTAGTGATTAATGAGCAGTTCTTC. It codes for CASGAGLVINEQFF.

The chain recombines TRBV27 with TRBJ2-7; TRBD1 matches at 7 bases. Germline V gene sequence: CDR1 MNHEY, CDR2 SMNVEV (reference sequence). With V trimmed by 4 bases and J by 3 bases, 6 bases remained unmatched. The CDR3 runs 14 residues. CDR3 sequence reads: CASSSPGQSYEQYF. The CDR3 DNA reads TGTGCCAGCAGTTCTCCGGGACAGAGCTACGAGCAGTACTTC.